This T cell receptor beta chain appears in the sequencing data of a study of blood T cell repertoires in COVID-19. Measured with immunoSEQ multiplex PCR; TCRdb has only the in-frame clones, and not every one. The profile shows 360,000 or so clones, over 85% of them singletons. This CDR3 is built from 17 residues. V lost 1 base and J lost 4; bases outside the gene matches: 11. Germline V CDR1 and CDR2: LGHDT, YNNKEL (reference sequence). This clone was counted once. The sequenced sample consisted of PBMCs or T cells enriched from blood (not recorded which). The TCR comes from a woman aged 25 to 39 who had recovered from COVID-19. The chain combines TRBV3-1 (or the pseudogene TRBV3-2) with TRBJ1-2; 8 nucleotides line up with TRBD1. CDR3 sequence (DNA): TGTGCCAGCAGCCAAGTCGTTCCGACAGGGGAATGCTATGGCTACACCTTC. Its protein is CASSQVVPTGECYGYTF.